The 6 T cell receptor beta chains below come from one sample, sequenced in a study of OX40 agonist ivuxolimab in advanced cancers. Profiled with immunoSEQ multiplex PCR; TCRdb holds only in-frame clones, not every one. The sample consists of approximately 74,000 clones, approximately 92% of them appearing once. The sample here was CD4+ or CD8+ T cells sorted from blood, taken in a trial of the OX40 agonist ivuxolimab. The receptors were gathered from an adult with an advanced solid tumor such as melanoma, head and neck, liver or kidney cancer.

V is TRBV10-2 and J is TRBJ2-3; D unresolved. The length of the CDR3 is 12 residues. Trimming took off 3 bases at V and 3 bases at J, with 4 bases between the two ends. Germline lookup yields CDR1 WSHSY and CDR2 SAAADI. Written as DNA, the CDR3 is TGCGCCAGCAGTGATGGAACAGATACGCAGTATTTT. This encodes CASSDGTDTQYF.

This chain joins TRBV5-1 and TRBJ2-7, with TRBD1 matching 7 bases. Looked up from germline, CDR1 is SGHRS and CDR2 is YFSETQ. The CDR3 contains 14 residues. Trimming cost V 0 bases and J 2 bases; bases outside gene matches: 2. CDR3 protein: CASSLGTGPYEQYF. As DNA, the CDR3 is TGCGCCAGCAGCTTGGGGACAGGACCCTACGAGCAGTACTTC.

The chain employs TRBV25-1 and TRBJ2-2; D not resolved. Germline V gene sequence: CDR1 MGHDK, CDR2 SYGVNS. The CDR3 runs 14 residues. Trimming pared 5 bases from V and 3 bases from J, leaving 10 bases between. The chain's CDR3 is CASSRPGDTGELFF. CDR3 DNA: TGTGCCAGCAGTAGACCGGGTGACACCGGGGAGCTGTTTTTT. The whole variable domain, filled in from reference TRBV25-1 and TRBJ2-2, reads EADIYQTPRYLVIGTGKKITLECSQTMGHDKMYWYQQDPGMELHLIHYSYGVNSTEKGDLSSESTVSRIRTEHFPLTLESARPSHTSQYLCASSRPGDTGELFFGEGSRLTVL.

The rearrangement uses TRBV19 and TRBJ2-4; D is undetermined. V lost 7 bases and J lost 5, with 15 bases in between. CDR1 is LNHDA and CDR2 is SQIVND in the germline V gene (reference sequence). CDR3 size: 14 residues. CDR3 sequence (DNA): TGTGCCAGTACCCTAGAAGTCGGAGAAAACATTCAGTACTTC. It codes for CASTLEVGENIQYF. Looking up the rest from reference TRBV19 and TRBJ2-4 gives the full variable domain: DGGITQSPKYLFRKEGQNVTLSCEQNLNHDAMYWYRQDPGQGLRLIYYSQIVNDFQKGDIAEGYSVSREKKESFPLTVTSAQKNPTAFYLCASTLEVGENIQYFGAGTRLSVL.

This clone was seen a handful of times. The chain is built from TRBV10-3 and TRBJ1-2; possibly TRBD1 for D (5 bases). The V end was cut by 11 bases, the J end by 3 bases, with 13 bases between. Germline V gene data show CDR1 as ENHRY and CDR2 as SYGVKD. The CDR3 consists of 12 residues. For the CDR3, the DNA is TGTGCCGCACGAGGGGTGGACTATGGCTACACCTTC. Translating gives CAARGVDYGYTF.

In nucleotides, the CDR3 is TGTGCCAGCAGCTCAGGGGGGACAGCCGGGTCCGGTGGCTACACCTTC. This translates into CASSSGGTAGSGGYTF. The chain is built from TRBV7-9 and TRBJ1-2; 7 bases are shared with TRBD1. Germline V CDR1 and CDR2: SEHNR, FQNEAQ (reference sequence). The CDR3 is 16 residues long. J was trimmed by 7 bases and V by 4 bases; bases with no gene match: 15. Looking up the rest from reference TRBV7-9 and TRBJ1-2 gives the full variable domain: DTGVSQNPRHKITKRGQNVTFRCDPISEHNRLYWYRQTLGQGPEFLTYFQNEAQLEKSRLLSDRFSAERPKGSFSTLEIQRTEQGDSAMYLCASSSGGTAGSGGYTFGSGTRLTVV.